This is a list of T cell receptor beta chains from one sample in a study of beta chain features in type 1 diabetes. Sequenced by immunoSEQ multiplex PCR; TCRdb stores in-frame clones only, minus some. This sample has about 650,000 clones, with around 12% found just once. The sequenced sample was naive CD4+ T cells from blood. These receptors were obtained from a young man with type 1 diabetes. CDR3s include the opening cysteine and the closing phenylalanine or tryptophan. A D gene is named only where the DNA matches it firmly. The size field is filled for only some rows; it gives once, few, many or a size class.

>14|TRBJ2-7|TRBD1|-|TRBV5-6
CASSNRDRGREQYF
TGTGCCAGCAGCAACCGGGACAGGGGACGGGAGCAGTACTTC
>16|TRBJ2-4|TRBD2|-|TRBV5-4
CASSRGGATSKNIQYF
TGTGCCAGCAGTCGCGGGGGGGCAACGAGCAAAAACATTCAGTACTTC
>14|TRBJ1-2|-|few|TRBV18
CASSPPGGPYGYTF
TGTGCCAGCTCACCCCCCGGAGGACCCTATGGCTACACCTTC
>15|TRBJ2-7|-|-|TRBV7-2
CASSREGRGIYEQYF
TGTGCCAGCAGCCGAGAGGGCAGGGGAATCTACGAGCAGTACTTC
>15|TRBJ2-1|-|-|TRBV4-3
CATSRDSSSYNEQFF
TGCGCCACCAGCCGGGACTCGAGCTCCTACAATGAGCAGTTCTTC
>17|TRBJ2-5|TRBD2|-|TRBV5-1
CASSLVTSGDRQETQYF
TGCGCCAGCAGCTTGGTCACTAGCGGTGATCGACAAGAGACCCAGTACTTC
>12|TRBJ2-7|-|-|TRBV7-2
CASSLSAYEQYF
TGTGCCAGCAGCTTAAGCGCGTACGAGCAGTACTTC
>16|TRBJ1-2|-|-|TRBV30
CAWSFPRGGRNFGYTF
TGTGCCTGGAGTTTCCCCCGGGGAGGACGGAACTTTGGCTACACCTTC
>12|TRBJ2-1|-|-|TRBV7-2
CASSLVRGEQFF
TGTGCCAGCAGCTTAGTGCGAGGTGAGCAGTTCTTC
>16|TRBJ1-5|-|-|TRBV19
CASSSRADHSNQPQHF
TGTGCCAGTAGTAGCCGGGCAGATCATAGCAATCAGCCCCAGCATTTT
>14|TRBJ2-3|-|-|TRBV9
CASSLRGNTDTQYF
TGTGCCAGCAGTCTACGGGGAAACACAGATACGCAGTATTTT
>17|TRBJ2-1|-|-|TRBV4-3
CASSQDRIRLAYNEQFF
TGCGCCAGCAGCCAAGACAGGATCCGGCTTGCCTACAATGAGCAGTTCTTC
>14|TRBJ2-7|-|few|TRBV6-1
CASSESRSSYEQYF
TGTGCCAGCAGTGAGAGCAGGAGCTCCTACGAGCAGTACTTC
>16|TRBJ1-5|TRBD1|-|TRBV4-3
CASSQDWTGSNQPQHF
TGCGCCAGCAGCCAAGATTGGACAGGGAGCAATCAGCCCCAGCATTTT
>15|TRBJ1-2|-|-|TRBV9
CASSVDDSSIYGYTF
TGTGCCAGCAGCGTAGACGACAGCTCGATCTATGGCTACACCTTC
>14|TRBJ1-2|-|few|TRBV6-6
CASSPGYGNYGYTF
TGTGCCAGCAGCCCCGGGTATGGGAACTATGGCTACACCTTC
>15|TRBJ1-5|TRBD1|few|TRBV19
CASSRGTGDNQPQHF
TGTGCCAGTAGTAGAGGGACAGGAGACAATCAGCCCCAGCATTTT
>13|TRBJ2-1|-|-|TRBV6-6
CASSYSQGNEQFF
TGTGCCAGCAGTTATTCACAGGGCAATGAGCAGTTCTTC
>14|TRBJ2-3|-|-|TRBV6-1
CASSGSYGGDTQYF
TGTGCCAGCAGCGGATCGTACGGGGGAGATACGCAGTATTTT
>13|TRBJ1-5|-|few|TRBV6-1
CASSAHQEGPQHF
TGTGCCAGCAGTGCCCATCAAGAGGGTCCCCAGCATTTT
>13|TRBJ2-7|-|-|TRBV7-2
CASSLAREYGQYF
TGTGCCAGCAGCTTAGCCCGGGAATACGGGCAGTACTTC
>23|TRBJ2-1|TRBD2|few|TRBV9
CASSARRTPGTTSGGSSYNEQFF
TGTGCCAGCAGCGCTAGACGGACCCCAGGGACGACTAGCGGGGGGAGCTCCTACAATGAGCAGTTCTTC
>14|TRBJ1-6|-|-|TRBV7-6
CASSLEQGGSPLHF
TGTGCCAGCAGCTTAGAACAGGGAGGATCACCCCTCCACTTT
>14|TRBJ2-1|-|-|TRBV5-6
CASSLPTSYNEQFF
TGTGCCAGCAGCCTCCCAACCTCCTACAATGAGCAGTTCTTC
>13|TRBJ1-5|-|-|TRBV29-1
CSALQGGDQPQHF
TGCAGCGCCTTACAGGGCGGTGATCAGCCCCAGCATTTT
>17|TRBJ1-6|-|-|TRBV13
CASSLRLRGTFNSPLHF
TGTGCCAGCAGCTTAAGGTTACGGGGGACTTTTAATTCACCCCTCCACTTT
>12|TRBJ2-3|-|many|TRBV2
CASSEGSDTQYF
TGTGCCAGCAGTGAGGGGTCAGATACGCAGTATTTT
>13|TRBJ1-2|TRBD1|-|TRBV11-2
CASSLDRGNGYTF
TGTGCCAGCAGCTTGGACAGGGGGAATGGCTACACCTTC
>14|TRBJ2-1|-|few|TRBV6-6
CASTFQSSYNEQFF
TGTGCCAGCACGTTTCAGTCCTCCTACAATGAGCAGTTCTTC
>13|TRBJ1-5|-|-|TRBV25-1
CASSDNSNQPQHF
TGTGCCAGCAGTGACAATAGCAATCAGCCCCAGCATTTT
>14|TRBJ1-1|TRBD1|-|TRBV18
CASSPTGPNTEAFF
TGTGCCAGCTCGCCGACAGGGCCGAACACTGAAGCTTTCTTT
>17|TRBJ2-5|TRBD1|-|TRBV10-3
CAISVSPGQGTSETQYF
TGTGCCATCAGTGTCAGTCCGGGACAGGGTACGTCAGAGACCCAGTACTTC
>15|TRBJ2-2|-|few|TRBV5-8
CASSLMGHNTGELFF
TGTGCCAGCAGCTTAATGGGACACAACACCGGGGAGCTGTTTTTT
>12|TRBJ2-5|-|few|TRBV29-1
CSVRAGWETQYF
TGCAGCGTTCGAGCGGGTTGGGAGACCCAGTACTTC
>16|TRBJ1-2|-|-|TRBV4-3
CASSQETTGANYGYTF
TGCGCCAGCAGCCAAGAAACTACGGGAGCTAACTATGGCTACACCTTC
>14|TRBJ2-7|-|-|TRBV25-1
CASSGRDNFFEQYF
TGTGCCAGCAGTGGGAGGGACAATTTTTTCGAGCAGTACTTC
>14|TRBJ2-2|-|few|TRBV9
CASREDAHPGELFF
TGTGCCAGCAGAGAGGACGCGCACCCCGGGGAGCTGTTTTTT
>16|TRBJ2-3|TRBD2|-|TRBV11-2
CASSTDSGTTTDTQYF
TGTGCCAGCAGCACCGATAGCGGGACCACCACAGATACGCAGTATTTT
>15|TRBJ1-1|-|-|TRBV6-5
CASSYGSRGDTEAFF
TGTGCCAGCAGTTATGGGTCCCGAGGGGACACTGAAGCTTTCTTT
>14|TRBJ2-3|-|-|TRBV7-3
CASSLGGATDTQYF
TGTGCCAGCAGCTTAGGCGGGGCCACAGATACGCAGTATTTT
>14|TRBJ1-2|TRBD1|few|TRBV9
CASSFDRGVSGYTF
TGTGCCAGCAGCTTCGACAGGGGGGTCTCTGGCTACACCTTC
>16|TRBJ2-2|-|few|TRBV9
CASSDVGGGRTGELFF
TGTGCCAGCAGCGATGTCGGAGGAGGCCGCACCGGGGAGCTGTTTTTT
>15|TRBJ2-7|-|few|TRBV15
CATSREDSYNHEQYF
TGTGCCACCAGCAGGGAAGACTCATACAACCACGAGCAGTACTTC
>12|TRBJ1-6|-|-|TRBV30
CAAHREGSPLHF
TGTGCCGCACACAGGGAGGGATCACCCCTCCACTTT